This TCR beta chain was identified during a study of cytomegalovirus exposure and HLA in healthy donors. Overall study context: Unique TCRs numbering 75 million to 95 million, obtained from HLA-typed donors, made up an early data release.

Study-level points and caveats: As confirmed in vitro, a few CMV-associated chains were specific for CMV antigens. Earlier analysis looked at TCR beta V segments, and most were productive about 87% or about 30% of the time.

The CDR3 runs 15 residues. Germline V CDR1 and CDR2: SNHLY, FYNNEI. V was cut by 5 bases and J by 1 base, with 14 bases left in between. A multiplex PCR was run with 60 Vbeta primers and 13 Jbeta primers. The data were produced by immunoSEQ multiplex PCR, yet TCRdb's version contains in-frame clones alone and is incomplete. The sample lists 150,000 to 200,000 clones, 77% occurring once. A word on this clone: Antigen: not known.

Specimen: PBMCs. This chain joins TRBV2 and TRBJ1-1; D might be TRBD1 (6 bases). The receptor's source is a female donor in good health and CMV-seronegative. CDR3 residues: CASSQYRAGNTEAFF. The CDR3 nucleotides are TGTGCCAGCAGTCAATACAGGGCTGGGAACACTGAAGCTTTCTTT.